This T cell receptor beta chain was sequenced in a study of shared clonotypes between healthy human individuals. Study summary: A couple of women and a few men aged 18 to 49 made up the donors. Each donor contributed plates that comprised three CD4 naive, three CD4 memory, two CD8 naive and one CD8 memory.

CDR1 and CDR2 from the germline V gene are SGHTA and FQGNSA. The CDR3 contains 16 residues. V lost 2 bases and J 1 base, leaving 12 bases between the germline ends. The naive CD8 subset, CD45RO-negative cells positively selected for CCR7, excluded terminally differentiated effector memory CD45RA+ cells. Assay execution proceeded at the deep level. TCRdb's table, derived via immunoSEQ multiplex PCR, lists solely in-frame clones and lacks some. The sample includes roughly 650,000 clones, roughly 95% of them seen just once. The TCR sequence derives from a woman aged 25 to 45 in good health. The sequenced sample was naive CD8+ T cells sorted from blood. V and J are TRBV7-2 and TRBJ1-5; D remains ambiguous. The CDR3: CASSLIGLDSNQPQHF. CDR3 DNA sequence: TGTGCCAGCAGCTTAATAGGGTTAGACAGCAATCAGCCCCAGCATTTT.